Below, 6 T cell receptor beta chains from the same sample are listed, as sequenced in a study of T cell responses to AZD1222 COVID-19 vaccine. The method was immunoSEQ multiplex PCR; TCRdb's version includes in-frame clones alone and lacks a portion of them. The sample holds roughly 120,000 clones, approximately 91% seen once. The sample here was peripheral blood, taken on day 0 of AZD1222 vaccination. These receptors all stem from an adult in good health.

The genes are TRBV4-1 and TRBJ1-2, with 7 bases aligning to TRBD1. CDR3 size: 16 residues. The J segment lost 0 bases and the V segment lost 1 base, leaving 5 bases of the junction unmatched. Germline V lookup: CDR1 MGHRA, CDR2 YSYEKL. The chain's CDR3 is CASSQGRGQANYGYTF. In DNA, the CDR3 is TGCGCCAGCAGCCAAGGCCGAGGACAGGCTAACTATGGCTACACCTTC.

The rearrangement joins TRBV2 to TRBJ1-2; 8 bases align to TRBD1. CDR3 length equals 15 residues. Trimming at V came to 6 bases and at J to 4 bases, leaving 10 bases not matched to a gene. Germline values: CDR1 SNHLY, CDR2 FYNNEI. The CDR3 bases are TGTGCCAGCAGGGAGAACAGGGGGTCCGGCTATGGCTACACCTTC. The encoded protein is CASRENRGSGYGYTF.

V is TRBV7-8 and J is TRBJ2-3, with 8 bases matching TRBD1. Germline V gives CDR1 SGHVS, CDR2 FQNEAQ. The CDR3 contains 18 residues. Trimming took 5 bases from V and 5 from J; bases not matched to a gene: 18. The CDR3 DNA reads TGTGCCAGCAGCCCCCGAGGGGCAGGGGGCCAACGGGGAGATACGCAGTATTTT. Residues: CASSPRGAGGQRGDTQYF.

The V and J genes are TRBV27 and TRBJ1-5; D call uncertain. Looked up from germline, CDR1 is MNHEY and CDR2 is SMNVEV (reference sequence). The V gene lost 3 bases and the J gene lost 0 bases, with 9 bases spanning the gap. The CDR3 runs 15 residues. CDR3 bases: TGTGCCAGCAGTTTTGACATTTATAGCAATCAGCCCCAGCATTTT. It specifies CASSFDIYSNQPQHF.

The rearrangement links TRBV5-6 to TRBJ1-2; D might be TRBD1 (5 bases). The CDR3 contains 13 residues. V was clipped by 0 bases and J by 4 bases, with 7 bases between them. Germline V CDR1 and CDR2: SGHDT, YYEEEE. The CDR3 region has the DNA TGTGCCAGCAGCTTGGCAGGGACCTATGGCTACACCTTC. It translates to CASSLAGTYGYTF.

V and J are TRBV9 and TRBJ1-3; D is unclear. Germline loops: CDR1 SGDLS, CDR2 YYNGEE. The length of the CDR3 is 15 residues. Trimming stripped 4 bases from V and 0 bases from J, with 11 bases between. DNA of the CDR3: TGTGCCAGCAGCCCCTGGAAGAGCTCTGGAAACACCATATATTTT. The encoded protein is CASSPWKSSGNTIYF.